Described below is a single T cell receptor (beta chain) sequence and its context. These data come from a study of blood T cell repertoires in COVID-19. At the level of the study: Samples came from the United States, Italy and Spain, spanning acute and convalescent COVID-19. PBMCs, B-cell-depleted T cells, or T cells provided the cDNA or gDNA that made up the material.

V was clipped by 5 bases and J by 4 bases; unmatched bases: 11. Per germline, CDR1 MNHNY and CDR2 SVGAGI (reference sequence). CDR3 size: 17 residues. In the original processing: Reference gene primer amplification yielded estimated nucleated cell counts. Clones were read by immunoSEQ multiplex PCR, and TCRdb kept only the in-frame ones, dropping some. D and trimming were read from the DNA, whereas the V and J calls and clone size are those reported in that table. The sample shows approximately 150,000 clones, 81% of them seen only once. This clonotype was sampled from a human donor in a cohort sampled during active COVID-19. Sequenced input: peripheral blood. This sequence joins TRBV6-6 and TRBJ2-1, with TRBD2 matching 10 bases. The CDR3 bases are TGTGCCAGCAGTCTTACCGACCCGGGACTAGCGTACAATGAGCAGTTCTTC. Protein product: CASSLTDPGLAYNEQFF.